The next 31 T cell receptor beta chains were all read from a single sample in a study of a mutant IDH1 vaccine in newly diagnosed glioma. These TCRs are of unknown antigen specificity. Clones were sequenced by immunoSEQ multiplex PCR, and TCRdb holds only the in-frame ones, with some missing. The sample contains about 62,000 clones, roughly 80% of which appear only once. The time point denotes: week 47, end of study. Vaccinated patients received 300 ug of mutant IDH1 20-mer peptide per dose, with topical imiquimod. This specimen consisted of PBMCs, obtained from a glioma patient whose treatment included an IDH1 peptide vaccine. The receptors were gathered from a man aged 25 to 40 with glioma.

The chain joins TRBV6-1 to TRBJ1-1; D remains ambiguous. The germline V and J ends were trimmed by 2 bases and 4 bases, with 11 bases remaining between them. CDR3 length: 14 residues. Germline loops: CDR1 MNHNS, CDR2 SASEGT. The CDR3 DNA follows: TGTGCCAGCAGTGAAACAGTCGGAAGCACTGAAGCTTTCTTT. Its translation: CASSETVGSTEAFF.

The chain's CDR3 is CASSDSGYEQYF. The CDR3 bases are TGTGCCAGCAGTGATTCTGGGTACGAGCAGTACTTC. The V and J genes are TRBV6-1 and TRBJ2-7; the D is unclear. The CDR3 sequence is 12 residues long. The germline CDR1 and CDR2 sequences are MNHNS and SASEGT. Trimming stripped 3 bases from V and 4 bases from J, with 7 bases between.

The chain carries TRBV10-2 and TRBJ1-6, with 10 bases fitting TRBD1. After removal of 6 bases from V and 0 bases from J, the junction contained 8 bases not matched to a gene. Germline CDR1 reads WSHSY; CDR2 reads SAAADI. This CDR3 is built from 18 residues. CDR3 sequence reads: CASRKRQGASSYNSPLHF. For the CDR3, the DNA is TGCGCCAGCAGAAAAAGACAGGGGGCCAGCTCCTATAATTCACCCCTCCACTTT.

The CDR3 is CASSEGDRPLPSYEQYF. CDR3 DNA sequence: TGTGCCAGCAGCGAGGGAGACAGGCCTCTCCCCTCCTACGAGCAGTACTTC. This chain joins TRBV9 and TRBJ2-7, with D possibly TRBD1 on 6 matching bases. This CDR3 region has 17 residues. V lost 3 bases and J lost 0, with 19 bases in between. The germline V gene encodes CDR1 SGDLS and CDR2 YYNGEE.

The chain joins TRBV19 to TRBJ2-2, with unresolved D. The ends were cut back, 0 bases at V and 4 bases at J, with 12 bases in the middle. The CDR3 length is 16 residues. Germline lookup yields CDR1 LNHDA and CDR2 SQIVND (reference sequence). The DNA of the CDR3 is TGTGCCAGTAGTATAGAACGACATCGGGCCACCGGGGAGCTGTTTTTT. It translates to CASSIERHRATGELFF.

The chain is built from TRBV10-1 and TRBJ2-3, with TRBD1 as a possible D gene (5 bases). This CDR3 spans 13 amino acids. The V end lost 9 bases, the J end lost 1 base, and 11 bases lay between the germline ends. From germline, CDR1 is WNHNN and CDR2 SYGVQD (reference sequence). The CDR3 DNA follows: TGCGCCAGTGGGGCAACGCGCACAGATACGCAGTATTTT. Protein product: CASGATRTDTQYF.

The chain uses TRBV6-5 and TRBJ1-6; no reliable D call. Looked up from germline, CDR1 is MNHEY and CDR2 is SVGAGI. V was shortened by 7 bases and J by 4 bases, with 8 bases between the two germline ends. This CDR3 has 13 amino acids. This chain's CDR3 is CASMTEYNSPLHF. The CDR3, as DNA: TGTGCCAGCATGACCGAATATAATTCACCCCTCCACTTT.

The chain carries TRBV2 and TRBJ2-7; D perhaps matches TRBD2 (6 bases). V was trimmed by 10 bases and J by 5 bases, leaving 15 bases between them. CDR1 and CDR2 (germline): SNHLY, FYNNEI. This CDR3 is built from 12 residues. The CDR3 DNA follows: TGTGCCACCCACTCCGGGGGAGACGAGCAGTACTTC. It translates to CATHSGGDEQYF.

V is TRBV18 and J is TRBJ1-5; unclear D gene. V lost 2 bases and J lost 4, with 9 bases in between. Germline V lookup: CDR1 KGHSH, CDR2 LQKENI. The length of the CDR3 is 14 residues. The chain's CDR3 is CASSPGRANQPQHF. The CDR3 nucleotides are TGTGCCAGCTCACCAGGGAGGGCTAATCAGCCCCAGCATTTT. Complete variable domain (other parts from reference TRBV18 and TRBJ1-5): NAGVMQNPRHLVRRRGQEARLRCSPMKGHSHVYWYRQLPEEGLKFMVYLQKENIIDESGMPKERFSAEFPKEGPSILRIQQVVRGDSAAYFCASSPGRANQPQHFGDGTRLSIL.

This clone was recorded only once. The chain is built from TRBV28 and TRBJ2-7, with 8 bases matching TRBD1. Per germline, CDR1 MDHEN and CDR2 SYDVKM. V dropped 6 bases and J dropped 5; count of bases not matched to a gene: 9. The CDR3 is made up of 14 amino acids. The CDR3 DNA sequence: TGTGCCAGCAGCTCAGGGGGCGCGGTCAACGAGCAGTACTTC. Encoded protein: CASSSGGAVNEQYF. Together with reference TRBV28 and TRBJ2-7, the CDR3 gives the full variable domain: DVKVTQSSRYLVKRTGEKVFLECVQDMDHENMFWYRQDPGLGLRLIYFSYDVKMKEKGDIPEGYSVSREKKERFSLILESASTNQTSMYLCASSSGGAVNEQYFGPGTRLTVT.

This chain joins TRBV14 and TRBJ2-5, with D hard to call. The CDR3 is 14 amino acids. Germline-derived CDR1 and CDR2 are SGHDN and FVKESK. Trimming took off 0 bases at V and 4 bases at J, with 9 bases between the two ends. CDR3 residues: CASSQETLRETQYF. The CDR3 DNA is TGTGCCAGCAGCCAAGAAACCCTTCGAGAGACCCAGTACTTC.

The chain uses TRBV21-1 and TRBJ2-3; TRBD1 is taken as the D call from the table, unchecked against the DNA. TRBV21-1 is deemed a pseudogene. The length of the CDR3 is 16 residues. CDR3 region: CASIYGRGTPTDTQYF. The DNA for the CDR3 is TGTGCCAGCATCTACGGCAGGGGGACTCCCACAGATACGCAGTATTTT.

The count of this clone is one. The V and J genes are TRBV19 and TRBJ1-2; D remains unclear. The CDR3 is 11 residues long. CDR1 and CDR2 from the germline V gene are LNHDA and SQIVND (reference sequence). Trimming removed 3 bases from V and 4 bases from J, with 3 bases in between. CDR3 sequence reads: CASSMGYGYTF. The CDR3 DNA reads as TGTGCCAGTAGTATGGGCTATGGCTACACCTTC.

The chain links TRBV11-2 to TRBJ2-3; D is uncertain. The CDR3 spans 13 residues. Trimming left V 4 bases short and J 5 bases short, with 10 bases between. Per germline, CDR1 SGHAT and CDR2 FQNNGV. The DNA for the CDR3 is TGTGCCAGCAGCTCCTCTCCACAAGATACGCAGTATTTT. Its translation is CASSSSPQDTQYF.

This clone occurred a few times. This chain joins TRBV7-9 and TRBJ1-1, with D possibly matching TRBD1 (5 bases). V was trimmed by 0 bases and J by 9 bases, leaving 14 bases between them. CDR1 and CDR2 (germline): SEHNR, FQNEAQ (reference sequence). This CDR3 contains 14 residues. CDR3 loop: CASSLARVGGKAFF. The CDR3 nucleotides are TGTGCCAGCAGCTTAGCCAGGGTCGGAGGAAAAGCTTTCTTT.

This clone was recorded once. The rearrangement joins TRBV30 to TRBJ2-4; 7 nucleotides line up with TRBD1. CDR1 GTSNPN and CDR2 SVGIG come from the germline V gene (reference sequence). Trimming at V came to 0 bases and at J to 3 bases, leaving 2 bases not matched to a gene. The CDR3 extends over 14 amino acids. The CDR3: CAWSVQGSKNIQYF. The CDR3 nucleotides are TGTGCCTGGAGTGTACAGGGGAGCAAAAACATTCAGTACTTC.

The rearrangement joins TRBV5-1 to TRBJ2-1, with D possibly being TRBD2 (7 bases). Germline V CDR1 and CDR2: SGHRS, YFSETQ. The CDR3 has 16 amino acids. The germline V and J ends were trimmed by 3 bases and 5 bases, with 18 bases remaining between them. CDR3 in amino acids: CASSWLAGAMNNEQFF. The CDR3 DNA follows: TGCGCCAGCAGCTGGTTGGCGGGGGCTATGAACAATGAGCAGTTCTTC.

The rearrangement uses TRBV9 and TRBJ1-4; D might be TRBD1 (5 bases). The CDR3 extends over 16 amino acids. Between the trimmed V and J ends, which lost 0 bases and 3 bases, there was a span of 12 bases. Per germline, CDR1 SGDLS and CDR2 YYNGEE. The CDR3 region is CASSVGLGQSNEKLFF. CDR3 in DNA: TGTGCCAGCAGCGTAGGGCTGGGGCAGTCTAATGAAAAACTGTTTTTT.

This rearrangement joins TRBV27 to TRBJ1-5, with a tentative D call TRBD1 (5 bases). The CDR3 consists of 15 residues. The V end lost 1 base, the J end lost 0 bases, and 7 bases lay between the germline ends. Germline assignment: CDR1 MNHEY and CDR2 SMNVEV (reference sequence). CDR3 sequence (DNA): TGTGCCAGCAGTTTATGGGGGGATAGCAATCAGCCCCAGCATTTT. This translates into CASSLWGDSNQPQHF.

CDR3 sequence: CASSVEHSSYEQYF. The CDR3 DNA sequence: TGTGCCAGCAGCGTAGAACATAGCTCCTACGAGCAGTACTTC. The gene calls are TRBV9 and TRBJ2-7; D unresolved. V lost 0 bases and J 0 bases, leaving 7 bases between the germline ends. This CDR3 contains 14 residues. The germline gives CDR1 SGDLS, CDR2 YYNGEE.

Points on this clone: The same CDR3 is also encoded by other DNA sequences in this sample. The gene calls are TRBV9 and TRBJ1-5; D unresolved. The CDR3 extends over 13 amino acids. Germline V gene lookup returns CDR1 SGDLS and CDR2 YYNGEE. The V and J ends lost 2 bases and 6 bases respectively, with 9 bases between them. The DNA for the CDR3 is TGTGCCAGCAGCGTGGGGTGGGGTCAGCCCCAGCATTTT. Residues: CASSVGWGQPQHF. Supplemented by reference TRBV9 and TRBJ1-5, the full variable domain reads DSGVTQTPKHLITATGQRVTLRCSPRSGDLSVYWYQQSLDQGLQFLIQYYNGEERAKGNILERFSAQQFPDLHSELNLSSLELGDSALYFCASSVGWGQPQHFGDGTRLSIL.

CDR3 amino acids: CASSFSSSYNEQFF. The CDR3 DNA sequence: TGTGCCAGCAGCTTTTCTAGCTCCTACAATGAGCAGTTCTTC. This rearrangement joins TRBV7-9 to TRBJ2-1; D not resolved. V dropped 3 bases and J dropped 0 bases, with 6 bases sitting between them. This CDR3 region has 14 residues. Germline V gives CDR1 SEHNR, CDR2 FQNEAQ (reference sequence).

V usage is TRBV28 and J usage is TRBJ1-2; D is ambiguous. Germline lookup yields CDR1 MDHEN and CDR2 SYDVKM. This CDR3 spans 13 amino acids. The ends were cut back, 5 bases at V and 7 bases at J, with 14 bases in the middle. The CDR3 here is CASSDVVGVGYTF. The CDR3 bases are TGTGCCAGCAGTGACGTAGTAGGCGTTGGCTACACCTTC.

The rearrangement joins TRBV4-1 to TRBJ1-2, with 8 bases aligning to TRBD1. Germline values: CDR1 MGHRA, CDR2 YSYEKL. The CDR3 is made up of 16 amino acids. V lost 2 bases to trimming and J lost 5 bases; unmatched junction nucleotides: 10. The CDR3 bases are TGCGCCAGCAGCCAACCTAGGACAGGGATCGGGTATGGCTACACCTTC. Translated: CASSQPRTGIGYGYTF.

CDR3 loop: CASSLRQGYNEQFF. The CDR3 nucleotides are TGTGCCAGCAGCTTAAGACAGGGCTACAATGAGCAGTTCTTC. This chain links TRBV11-3 with TRBJ2-1; TRBD1 agrees at 7 bases. The CDR3 covers 14 residues. V gave up 2 bases and J gave up 3 bases; unmatched junction bases: 1. Germline V gene sequence: CDR1 SGHNT, CDR2 YENEEA.

The V and J genes are TRBV19 and TRBJ2-5; 7 nucleotides align to TRBD1. The DNA end is more similar to TRBJ2-7, so the J call may be wrong. The length of the CDR3 is 15 residues. Germline V gene data show CDR1 as LNHDA and CDR2 as SQIVND (reference sequence). In DNA, the CDR3 is TGTGCCAGTAGTATTGTGACAGGGAGTGGGTACGAGCAGTACTTC. It is translated as CASSIVTGSGYEQYF.

CDR3 sequence reads: CASSPRGYEQYF. The CDR3 DNA follows: TGTGCCAGCAGTCCCCGGGGGTACGAGCAGTACTTC. The J gene is TRBJ2-7, the V gene TRBV6-5, with a weak D call TRBD2 (6 bases). The length of the CDR3 is 12 residues. V gave up 5 bases and J gave up 4 bases, with 9 bases separating them. Germline V gene sequence: CDR1 MNHEY, CDR2 SVGAGI.

This chain uses TRBV19 with TRBJ1-4, with TRBD1 matching over 7 bases. Germline assignment: CDR1 LNHDA and CDR2 SQIVND (reference sequence). The CDR3 consists of 13 residues. V was clipped by 7 bases and J by 13 bases; unmatched bases: 12. The CDR3 reads CASTQDRRFGLFF. CDR3 nucleotides: TGTGCCAGTACCCAGGACAGGAGGTTTGGACTGTTTTTT.

This clone was detected once. The V and J genes are TRBV10-3 and TRBJ2-3; D is unresolved. Deletions cut 0 bases from V and 2 bases from J, with 12 bases between. This CDR3 comprises 16 residues. Germline V gene sequence: CDR1 ENHRY, CDR2 SYGVKD. Here the CDR3 reads CAISESDQEYTDTQYF. CDR3 coding DNA: TGTGCCATCAGTGAGTCCGATCAGGAGTACACAGATACGCAGTATTTT.

This clone was seen only a few times. The CDR3 region is CASSSGGSNQPQHF. DNA of the CDR3: TGTGCCAGCAGTTCGGGGGGAAGCAATCAGCCCCAGCATTTT. The chain uses TRBV6-5 and TRBJ1-5, with a weak D call TRBD1 (5 bases). The CDR3 consists of 14 residues. The V and J ends lost 4 bases and 1 base respectively, with 8 bases between them. Germline V gene data show CDR1 as MNHEY and CDR2 as SVGAGI.

V usage is TRBV28 and J usage is TRBJ2-1; 11 bases align to TRBD2. V trimming: 8 bases; J trimming: 4 bases; junction bases outside the gene matches: 4. CDR1 MDHEN and CDR2 SYDVKM come from the germline V gene. The CDR3 runs to 14 residues. The DNA of the CDR3 is TGTGCCAGCGTTAGCGGGGGGGCATACAATGAGCAGTTCTTC. Amino acid sequence: CASVSGGAYNEQFF. Full variable domain (remainder filled in from reference TRBV28 and TRBJ2-1): DVKVTQSSRYLVKRTGEKVFLECVQDMDHENMFWYRQDPGLGLRLIYFSYDVKMKEKGDIPEGYSVSREKKERFSLILESASTNQTSMYLCASVSGGAYNEQFFGPGTRLTVL.